A selection of T cell receptor beta chains follows, all from one sample in a study of OX40 agonist ivuxolimab in advanced cancers. Repertoires were generated with immunoSEQ multiplex PCR, while TCRdb's copy carries only in-frame clones and drops some. The data contain 70,000 or so clones, approximately 89% of them seen just once; the ten biggest clones take up approximately 0.66%. This specimen consisted of CD4+ or CD8+ T cells sorted from blood, obtained in a trial of the OX40 agonist ivuxolimab. Source of these receptors: an adult with an advanced solid tumor such as melanoma, head and neck, liver or kidney cancer. Both conserved end residues are part of each CDR3. D genes are given only for firm matches. Size values are once, few and many counts, or a class for expanded clones, and some rows have none.

abundance	v_gene	d_gene	j_gene	CDR3nt	CDR3aa
-	TRBV7-8	-	TRBJ2-7	TGTGCCAGCAGCTTAGCCGTTAATACCGGATTGGGCTACGAGCAGTACTTC	CASSLAVNTGLGYEQYF
-	TRBV4-3	-	TRBJ1-1	TGCGCCAGCAGCCAAGTTAGCCGGGGGGCGCCCACTGAAGCTTTCTTT	CASSQVSRGAPTEAFF
-	TRBV5-1	-	TRBJ2-7	TGCGCCAGCAGCTTGGGACCACCTACTACCTACGAGCAGTACTTC	CASSLGPPTTYEQYF
-	TRBV6-5	-	TRBJ2-7	TGTGCCAGCAGTTACTCGAGGGTGCGGGACGAGCAGTACTTC	CASSYSRVRDEQYF
-	TRBV28	-	TRBJ1-6	TGTGCCAGTATGGGGGAGGGCCGATCACCCCTCCACTTT	CASMGEGRSPLHF
-	TRBV5-6	-	TRBJ1-5	TGTGCCAGCAGTTACGACAGAAGGCAGCCCCAGCATTTT	CASSYDRRQPQHF
-	TRBV25-1	TRBD2	TRBJ2-3	TGTGCCAGCAGTGCTCGCGGGGGGTCGATGGATACGCAGTATTTT	CASSARGGSMDTQYF
-	TRBV6-6	-	TRBJ2-7	TGTGCCAGCAAAGACAGTCCCAGCTCCTACGAGCAGTACTTC	CASKDSPSSYEQYF
-	TRBV18	-	TRBJ1-1	TGTGCCAGCTCTCGTGACGGGAGCACTGAAGCTTTCTTT	CASSRDGSTEAFF
-	TRBV11-2	-	TRBJ1-1	TGTGCCAGCAGCTTACGAGGAAGCACTGAAGCTTTCTTT	CASSLRGSTEAFF
-	TRBV28	-	TRBJ1-2	TGTGCCAGCAGTTTACGGGGGGCGCGTAACTATGGCTACACCTTC	CASSLRGARNYGYTF
-	TRBV28	-	TRBJ1-5	TGTGCCAGCAGCTCACTGGGGGGGCCCCAGCATTTT	CASSSLGGPQHF
-	TRBV9	-	TRBJ1-2	TGTGCCAGCAGCGTAGGACCAGCCTACACCTTC	CASSVGPAYTF
few	TRBV5-4	TRBD1	TRBJ1-1	TGTGCCAGCAGCTTGGGACAGGGAGGTAAAGCTTTCTTT	CASSLGQGGKAFF
-	TRBV28	TRBD1	TRBJ2-7	TGTGCCAGCAGTTTAGACAGGGGCGGGTACGAGCAGTACTTC	CASSLDRGGYEQYF
-	TRBV28	TRBD1	TRBJ1-5	TGTGCCAGCAGTTTAAGAGGGGGCGGACAGCCCCAGCATTTT	CASSLRGGGQPQHF
-	TRBV19	TRBD2	TRBJ2-7	TGTGCCAGTAGTCCTCGGATAGCGGGACCCGCCGACGAGCAGTACTTC	CASSPRIAGPADEQYF
-	TRBV7-2	-	TRBJ1-1	TGTGCCAGCAGCTTAGTTCGCACTGAAGCTTTCTTT	CASSLVRTEAFF
-	TRBV9	-	TRBJ2-7	TGTGCCAGCAGCGAGGGGAGCGGGCGAGGCGAGCAGTACTTC	CASSEGSGRGEQYF
-	TRBV5-1	-	TRBJ2-1	TGCGCCAGCAGCTCCGGACAGTCGGTATACAATGAGCAGTTCTTC	CASSSGQSVYNEQFF
-	TRBV11-2	-	TRBJ1-6	TGTGCCAGCAGCTTCGGACCCGCCTGGGATTCACCCCTCCACTTT	CASSFGPAWDSPLHF
-	TRBV6-5	-	TRBJ2-6	TGTGCCAGCACCGACCCGGGGTCTGGGGCCAACGTCCTGACTTTC	CASTDPGSGANVLTF
-	TRBV9	-	TRBJ1-5	TGTGCCAGCAGCCCCCCAGGGGCGGGCAATCAGCCCCAGCATTTT	CASSPPGAGNQPQHF
once	TRBV10-3	TRBD1	TRBJ1-1	TGTGCCATCAGTGAGTCACAGGGGGCTGGAACTGAAGCTTTCTTT	CAISESQGAGTEAFF
-	TRBV6-4	TRBD1	TRBJ1-5	TGTGCCAGCACGATACAGGGGCGTCTCAATCAGCCCCAGCATTTT	CASTIQGRLNQPQHF
-	TRBV7-9	TRBD2	TRBJ2-1	TGTGCCAGCAGCAACATTGGAGGTAGCGGGAACTACAATGAGCAGTTCTTC	CASSNIGGSGNYNEQFF
few	TRBV2	-	TRBJ1-5	TGTGCCAGCAAAGCCGATCATCAGCCCCAGCATTTT	CASKADHQPQHF
once	TRBV5-6	-	TRBJ2-7	TGTGCCAGCAGCAGAAGACCCGACAGGTCGTACGAGCAGTACTTC	CASSRRPDRSYEQYF
-	TRBV5-1	TRBD1	TRBJ1-1	TGCGCCAGCAGCTTGAACAGGGGGGTTACTGAAGCTTTCTTT	CASSLNRGVTEAFF
-	TRBV28	TRBD2	TRBJ2-1	TGTGCCAGCAGTTTACCTAGCGGGGGAAGAAATGAGCAGTTCTTC	CASSLPSGGRNEQFF
-	TRBV18	-	TRBJ2-5	TGTGCCAGCTCACCACCGCACCAGGGGCGGGCAGAGACCCAGTACTTC	CASSPPHQGRAETQYF
-	TRBV16	-	TRBJ1-5	TGTGCCAGCAGCCAATCCTCGGCCAATAATCAGCCCCAGCATTTT	CASSQSSANNQPQHF
once	TRBV5-8	-	TRBJ2-1	TGTGCCAGCAGCTTGGGGCGGCTCAGGGATGAGCAGTTCTTC	CASSLGRLRDEQFF
-	TRBV7-2	TRBD1	TRBJ1-6	TGTGCCAGCAGCCCAGGACAGGGTAACTCACCCCTCCACTTT	CASSPGQGNSPLHF
once	TRBV5-1	-	TRBJ1-2	TGCGCCAGCAGCTTGGTTTTGGACTATGGCTACACCTTC	CASSLVLDYGYTF
-	TRBV9	TRBD1	TRBJ2-7	TGTGCCAGCAGCGTAGGGGTGAGCGGACAGGGGGACGAGCAGTACTTC	CASSVGVSGQGDEQYF
-	TRBV9	TRBD1	TRBJ1-4	TGTGCCAGCAGCGCCGCCGGGACAGGGAATGAAAAACTGTTTTTT	CASSAAGTGNEKLFF
-	TRBV23-1	-	TRBJ1-5	TGCGCCAGCAGTCAATCGCTCTCCGGGGGGCGCGAACAGCCCCAGCATTTT	CASSQSLSGGREQPQHF
-	TRBV18	TRBD1	TRBJ2-3	TGTGCCAGCTCATACTCCGGGACAGGGGTTAGGGATACGCAGTATTTT	CASSYSGTGVRDTQYF
once	TRBV29-1	TRBD1	TRBJ2-1	TGCAGCGTTGATCCGACAGGGATATACAATGAGCAGTTCTTC	CSVDPTGIYNEQFF
-	TRBV10-3	-	TRBJ1-3	TGTGCCATCAGTGGTTCCGGAAACACCATATATTTT	CAISGSGNTIYF
-	TRBV11-2	TRBD1	TRBJ2-5	TGTGCCAGCAGCCTCACACGGACAGGTCAAGAGACCCAGTACTTC	CASSLTRTGQETQYF
-	TRBV6-5	-	TRBJ1-5	TGTGCCAGCAGCCAATCGGGTGGTCAGCCCCAGCATTTT	CASSQSGGQPQHF
-	TRBV7-2	TRBD1	TRBJ2-5	TGTGCCAGCAGCCTACCACCGGGACAGGGAACGGAGACCCAGTACTTC	CASSLPPGQGTETQYF
-	TRBV9	TRBD2	TRBJ2-1	TGTGCCAGCAGCGTAGAACCTAGCGGTAATGAGCAGTTCTTC	CASSVEPSGNEQFF
-	TRBV5-1	-	TRBJ2-2	TGCGCCAGCAGCTTGGTAGGAGCGACCATCACCGGGGAGCTGTTTTTT	CASSLVGATITGELFF
once	TRBV19	-	TRBJ1-2	TGTGCCAGTAGTATACAGGACATCTCTGGCTACACCTTC	CASSIQDISGYTF
once	TRBV11-2	TRBD1	TRBJ1-3	TGTGCCAGCAGCCCGCGGGACAGGCGGCGGGGAAACACCATATATTTT	CASSPRDRRRGNTIYF
-	TRBV5-1	-	TRBJ2-1	TGCGCCAGCAGCACACCCGACAGCTCCCTTCTAAGCTCCTACAATGAGCAGTTCTTC	CASSTPDSSLLSSYNEQFF
-	TRBV19	-	TRBJ1-6	TGTGCCAGTAGTATAGAGGGCACCTATTCACCCCTCCACTTT	CASSIEGTYSPLHF
-	TRBV25-1	-	TRBJ1-1	TGTGCCAGCAGTGACCCCCTTGGGGGGGCGGTCACTGAAGCTTTCTTT	CASSDPLGGAVTEAFF
-	TRBV2	-	TRBJ2-5	TGTGCCAGCAGTCCGAGACCTCGACCGGAGACCCAGTACTTC	CASSPRPRPETQYF
few	TRBV7-2	-	TRBJ1-4	TGTGCCAGCAGCTTAGCGTGGTCCGGTGAAAAACTGTTTTTT	CASSLAWSGEKLFF
-	TRBV18	-	TRBJ2-2	TGTGCCAGCTCGCTAGCCTCGAACACCGGGGAGCTGTTTTTT	CASSLASNTGELFF